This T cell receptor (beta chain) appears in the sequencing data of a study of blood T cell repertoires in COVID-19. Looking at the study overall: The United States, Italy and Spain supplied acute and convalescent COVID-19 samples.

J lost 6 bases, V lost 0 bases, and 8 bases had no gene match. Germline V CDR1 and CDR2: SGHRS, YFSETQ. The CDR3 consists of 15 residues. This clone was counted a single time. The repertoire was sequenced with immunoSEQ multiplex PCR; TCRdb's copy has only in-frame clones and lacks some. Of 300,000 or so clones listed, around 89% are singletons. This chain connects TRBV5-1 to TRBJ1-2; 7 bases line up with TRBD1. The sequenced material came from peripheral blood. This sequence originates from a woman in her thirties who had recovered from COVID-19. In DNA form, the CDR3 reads TGCGCCAGCAGCTTGGTGGGCAGGGGGGAACATGGCTACACCTTC. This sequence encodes CASSLVGRGEHGYTF.